Listed below are T cell receptor beta chains from one sample, sequenced in a study of blood T cell repertoires in COVID-19. Sequencing was performed with immunoSEQ multiplex PCR; in TCRdb, only in-frame clones are kept and a portion is missing. The data contain about 240,000 clones, 75% to 90% of them singletons. Material for sequencing was PBMCs or T cells enriched from blood (not recorded which). The source of these receptors is a man aged 35 to 55 who had recovered from COVID-19. Both conserved end residues are part of each CDR3. A D gene is named only where the DNA matches it firmly. Part of the rows lack a size; the others show once, few, many or a class for expanded clones.

TRBJ2-3	TRBV5-1	TRBD1	-	TGCGCCAGCAGCTTCGTTGAGACAGGGTTGAGCACAGATACGCAGTATTTT	CASSFVETGLSTDTQYF
TRBJ2-2	TRBV18	-	-	TGTGCCAGCTCACACGACATATCCACCGGGGAGCTGTTTTTT	CASSHDISTGELFF
TRBJ2-5	TRBV7-9	-	-	TGTGCCAGCAGCTTAGCGTTGGGCAGCCAAGAGACCCAGTACTTC	CASSLALGSQETQYF
TRBJ2-1	TRBV6-5	TRBD1	-	TGTGCCAGCAGTTACAGGGGACAGAAAAACAATGAGCAGTTCTTC	CASSYRGQKNNEQFF
TRBJ1-5	TRBV5-1	-	-	TGCGCCAGCAGCTTGACCGGGAATCAGCCCCAGCATTTT	CASSLTGNQPQHF
TRBJ2-2	TRBV15	TRBD1	-	TGTGCCACCAGCAGGGGGGGACAGGGGAACACCGGGGAGCTGTTTTTT	CATSRGGQGNTGELFF
TRBJ1-5	TRBV6-1	-	-	TGTGCCAGCAGTGAAAGTTGGCTTAGCAATCAGCCCCAGCATTTT	CASSESWLSNQPQHF
TRBJ1-1	TRBV7-6	TRBD1	-	TGTGCCAGCAGCGAGGGGGCGGTGAACACTGAAGCTTTCTTT	CASSEGAVNTEAFF
TRBJ1-2	TRBV4-1	TRBD1	-	TGCGCCAGCAGCCGTGGGCAGGGGGCAGCTAACTATGGCTACACCTTC	CASSRGQGAANYGYTF
TRBJ2-3	TRBV28	TRBD2	-	TGTGCCAGCAGTTTCCCCAGTAGCGGGAAGAGCACAGATACGCAGTATTTT	CASSFPSSGKSTDTQYF
TRBJ2-7	TRBV6-5	-	-	TGTGCCAGCATTTTTCTCGAGAGATCCTCTTCAGAGCAGTACTTC	CASIFLERSSSEQYF
TRBJ1-2	TRBV4-2	-	-	TGTGCCAGCAGCCAAGACCCCCATTTCGGGGCTAACTATGGCTACACCTTC	CASSQDPHFGANYGYTF
TRBJ2-7	TRBV9	TRBD1	-	TGTGCCAGCAGCCCATCGGGACAGGGACTCGACGAGCAGTACTTC	CASSPSGQGLDEQYF
TRBJ1-2	TRBV9	TRBD1	-	TGTGCCAGCAGCGTAGCTGGGACAGGGGCAAACTATGGCTACACCTTC	CASSVAGTGANYGYTF
TRBJ2-1	TRBV28	-	-	TGTGCCAGCAGGGAGGGACGGAGCTCCTACAATGAGCAGTTCTTC	CASREGRSSYNEQFF
TRBJ1-1	TRBV5-1	-	-	TGCGCCAGCAAGTTAACAGGCACAACTGAAGCTTTCTTT	CASKLTGTTEAFF
TRBJ2-3	TRBV5-6	TRBD2	-	TGTGCCAGCAGACTTCTTAGCGGGAGTCGCACAGATACGCAGTATTTT	CASRLLSGSRTDTQYF
TRBJ1-2	TRBV6-2/TRBV6-3	-	-	TGTGCCAGCAGTTACTCTGGGGCGAACTTAGGCTATGGCTACACCTTC	CASSYSGANLGYGYTF
TRBJ1-2	TRBV19	TRBD1	-	TGTGCCAGTAGTGAACAGACAGGGGGCGTTCGTATTGCTCCATATGGCTACACCTTC	CASSEQTGGVRIAPYGYTF
TRBJ2-3	TRBV5-1	TRBD2	-	TGCGCCAGCAGCTTGAGGACTAGCGGGAGGGGTGTGCAGACAGATACGCAGTATTTT	CASSLRTSGRGVQTDTQYF
TRBJ2-1	TRBV4-3	-	-	TGCGCCAGCAGCCAAGATCCCTCTAGAGGTGCGTACAATGAGCAGTTCTTC	CASSQDPSRGAYNEQFF
TRBJ1-5	TRBV24-1	-	-	TGTGCCACCAGCACACACGGCAGGGGAAATCAGCCCCAGCATTTT	CATSTHGRGNQPQHF
TRBJ1-1	TRBV6-6	-	-	TGTGCCAGCAGTTACAGCCCGACAGCCATGAACACTGAAGCTTTCTTT	CASSYSPTAMNTEAFF
TRBJ2-7	TRBV5-1	TRBD1	-	TGCGCCAGCACTCCTGCCCAACCAGGGGGCTTTATAAACGAGCAGTACTTC	CASTPAQPGGFINEQYF
TRBJ2-3	TRBV7-7	TRBD1	-	TGTGCTAGCAGCTTAGACAGGGGAGCTGGAGATACGCAGTATTTT	CASSLDRGAGDTQYF
TRBJ1-1	TRBV7-6	-	-	TGTGCCAAAACCTATGGGAACACTGAAGCTTTCTTT	CAKTYGNTEAFF
TRBJ2-5	TRBV9	TRBD2	-	TGTGCCAGCAGCGCGCGCGGGAGGGGGGACTACCAAGAGACCCAGTACTTC	CASSARGRGDYQETQYF
TRBJ1-6	TRBV6-2/TRBV6-3	TRBD1	once	TGTGCCAGCAGTTACGGACAGGACTCCTATAATTCACCCCTCCACTTT	CASSYGQDSYNSPLHF
TRBJ2-7	TRBV7-8	-	-	TGTGCCAGCAGCTTTAGCAGGGATTCCACCTATACCTACGAGCAGTACTTC	CASSFSRDSTYTYEQYF
TRBJ2-5	TRBV20-1	-	-	TGCAGTGCTAGTGGTACGCGGGAGACCCAGTACTTC	CSASGTRETQYF
TRBJ1-1	TRBV7-9	TRBD1	few	TGTGCCAGCAGCTTAGGAACCCGACCGGGACAGGGGGAAGCTTTCTTT	CASSLGTRPGQGEAFF
TRBJ1-2	TRBV5-1	-	-	TGCGCCAGCAGCCAGACAGGACCCAACTATGGCTACACCTTC	CASSQTGPNYGYTF
TRBJ1-4	TRBV28	-	-	TGTGCCAGCAAGGGGCAGAATTATGAAAAACTGTTTTTT	CASKGQNYEKLFF
TRBJ1-5	TRBV5-8	-	-	TGTGCCAGCAGCCCCCGGACAAATAGCAATCAGCCCCAGCATTTT	CASSPRTNSNQPQHF
TRBJ1-1	TRBV11-2	-	once	TGTGCCAGCGGATTCAGGGGGAACACTGAAGCTTTCTTT	CASGFRGNTEAFF
TRBJ2-7	TRBV3-1/TRBV3-2	-	once	TGTGCCAGCAGCCAAGACGCCTCGAGAACGGGATCCGAGCAGTACTTC	CASSQDASRTGSEQYF
TRBJ2-5	TRBV7-6	TRBD2	-	TGTGCCAGCAGACATACGGGGGGGCCCGATGAGACCCAGTACTTC	CASRHTGGPDETQYF
TRBJ1-1	TRBV6-5	TRBD1	-	TGTGCCAGCAGTTCGACAGGGAGGAACACTGAAGCTTTCTTT	CASSSTGRNTEAFF
TRBJ2-1	TRBV7-9	-	few	TGTGCCACCGAAGGAGGGGTTTACAATGAGCAGTTCTTC	CATEGGVYNEQFF
TRBJ1-5	TRBV19	-	once	TGTGCCAGTAGTATTCACCAGTGGCCTTTGAAATATAGCAATCAGCCCCAGCATTTT	CASSIHQWPLKYSNQPQHF
TRBJ2-1	TRBV18	TRBD2	-	TGTGCCAGCTCACCACGGGGACTAGCACGCAATGAGCAGTTCTTC	CASSPRGLARNEQFF
TRBJ2-7	TRBV9	-	-	TGTGCCAGCAGCGTAGGAGAGGCGGCCTACGAGCAGTACTTC	CASSVGEAAYEQYF